The 7 T cell receptor beta chains reported below all come from one sample, sequenced in a study of cytotoxic CD8 clonotypes in ibrutinib-treated CLL. Here immunoSEQ multiplex PCR was the method, and the copy in TCRdb shows in-frame clones only, minus some. The repertoire includes about 200,000 clones, more than 70% of them detected once, and roughly an eighth sits in the top ten. The material sequenced was PBMCs, taken after 12 months of ibrutinib treatment. The receptors shown here come from a human donor with chronic lymphocytic leukemia.

The genes are TRBV5-4 and TRBJ2-5; D not resolved. The CDR3 runs to 14 residues. From germline, CDR1 is SGHNT and CDR2 YYREEE (reference sequence). Trimming shortened V by 3 bases and J by 5 bases, and 14 bases separated the two germline ends. The CDR3 reads CASSYRGVGETQYF. The DNA for the CDR3 is TGTGCCAGCAGCTATCGAGGCGTGGGGGAGACCCAGTACTTC. The variable domain in full, with the rest retrieved from reference TRBV5-4 and TRBJ2-5, is ETGVTQSPTHLIKTRGQQVTLRCSSQSGHNTVSWYQQALGQGPQFIFQYYREEENGRGNFPPRFSGLQFPNYSSELNVNALELDDSALYLCASSYRGVGETQYFGPGTRLLVL.

The chain couples TRBV7-2 to TRBJ2-7, with 7 bases fitting TRBD1. The V gene end was trimmed by 5 bases and the J gene end by 5 bases; junction bases not matched to a gene: 6. The length of the CDR3 is 13 residues. Germline CDR1 SGHTA, CDR2 FQGNSA. For the CDR3, the DNA is TGTGCCAGCAGCCCCGACAGGGCGGACGAGCAGTACTTC. Protein product: CASSPDRADEQYF. Drawing the rest from reference TRBV7-2 and TRBJ2-7, the complete variable domain is GAGVSQSPSNKVTEKGKDVELRCDPISGHTALYWYRQSLGQGLEFLIYFQGNSAPDKSGLPSDRFSAERTGGSVSTLTIQRTQQEDSAVYLCASSPDRADEQYFGPGTRLTVT.

V usage is TRBV7-2 and J usage is TRBJ2-7; 10 bases line up with TRBD1. The germline gives CDR1 SGHTA, CDR2 FQGNSA. There are 15 residues in the CDR3. With V trimmed by 1 base and J by 4 bases, 4 bases remained unmatched. The CDR3: CASSLVAGQGYEQYF. CDR3 nucleotides: TGTGCCAGCAGCTTAGTAGCGGGACAGGGGTACGAGCAGTACTTC.

This rearrangement joins TRBV18 to TRBJ1-2, with D uncertain. This CDR3 spans 13 amino acids. Germline assignment: CDR1 KGHSH and CDR2 LQKENI. V dropped 1 base and J dropped 4 bases, with 7 bases sitting between them. The CDR3 DNA reads TGTGCCAGCTCACCACTCGATAGCTATGGCTACACCTTC. It codes for CASSPLDSYGYTF.

V is TRBV29-1 and J is TRBJ2-1, with D possibly being TRBD1 or TRBD2 (6 bases each). The CDR3 contains 18 residues. V was pared by 7 bases and J by 5 bases, with 30 bases between. Germline values: CDR1 SQVTM, CDR2 ANQGSEA. The CDR3 reads CSAAITGMVGSGDNEQFF. The CDR3 coding sequence is TGCAGCGCAGCAATAACAGGGATGGTCGGATCGGGAGACAATGAGCAGTTCTTC.

The rearrangement uses TRBV5-1 and TRBJ2-5; D ambiguous. The CDR3 sequence is 13 residues long. The V end lost 4 bases, the J end lost 2 bases, and 9 bases lay between the germline ends. The V gene's germline CDR1 is SGHRS and CDR2 YFSETQ. CDR3 nucleotide sequence: TGCGCCAGCAGCCAGAGTCATCAAGAGACCCAGTACTTC. Its translation: CASSQSHQETQYF.

There are a few counts of this clone. The CDR3 sequence: CAISDPSTASYEQYF. DNA of the CDR3: TGTGCCATCAGTGACCCTTCGACGGCGTCCTACGAGCAGTACTTC. The V call is TRBV10-3, the J call TRBJ2-7, with D uncertain. This CDR3 spans 15 amino acids. CDR1 and CDR2 (germline): ENHRY, SYGVKD. V lost 3 bases, J lost 1 base, and 13 bases lay in between.